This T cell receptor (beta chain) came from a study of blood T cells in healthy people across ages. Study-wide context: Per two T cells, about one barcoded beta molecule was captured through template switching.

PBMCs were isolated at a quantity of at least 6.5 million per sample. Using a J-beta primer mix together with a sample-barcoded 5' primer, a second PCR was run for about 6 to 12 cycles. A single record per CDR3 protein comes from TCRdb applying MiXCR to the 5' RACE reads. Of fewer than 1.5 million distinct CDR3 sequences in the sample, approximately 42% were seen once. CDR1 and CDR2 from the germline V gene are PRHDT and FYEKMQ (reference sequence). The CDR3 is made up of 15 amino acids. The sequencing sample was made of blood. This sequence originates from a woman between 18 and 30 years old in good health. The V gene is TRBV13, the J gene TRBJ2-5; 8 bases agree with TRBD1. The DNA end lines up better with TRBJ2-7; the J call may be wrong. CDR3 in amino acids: CASSFPTGDTYEQYF. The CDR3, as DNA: TGTGCCAGCAGCTTCCCGACAGGGGATACCTACGAGCAGTACTTC.